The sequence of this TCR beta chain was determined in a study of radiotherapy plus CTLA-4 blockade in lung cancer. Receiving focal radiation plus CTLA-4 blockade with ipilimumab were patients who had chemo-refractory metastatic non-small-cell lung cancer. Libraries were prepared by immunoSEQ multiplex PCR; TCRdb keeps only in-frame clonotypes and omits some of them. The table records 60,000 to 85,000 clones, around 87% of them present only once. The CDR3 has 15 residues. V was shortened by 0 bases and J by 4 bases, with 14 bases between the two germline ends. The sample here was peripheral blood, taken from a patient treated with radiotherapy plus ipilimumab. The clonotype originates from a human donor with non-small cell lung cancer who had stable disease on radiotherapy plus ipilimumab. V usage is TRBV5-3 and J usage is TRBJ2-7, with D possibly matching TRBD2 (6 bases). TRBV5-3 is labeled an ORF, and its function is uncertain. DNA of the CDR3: TGTGCCAGAAGCTTGGTAAGCGGGCCAAGTTACGAGCAGTACTTC. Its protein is CARSLVSGPSYEQYF.